The 26 T cell receptor beta chains below were found in one sample sequenced in a study of cytomegalovirus exposure and HLA in healthy donors. Primers: 60 Vbeta forward and 13 Jbeta reverse. Generated by immunoSEQ multiplex PCR, the TCRdb table keeps only in-frame clones and is missing some. Of about 110,000 clones listed, roughly 71% are singletons. The source material was PBMCs. The receptors derive from a male donor in good health and CMV-seropositive.

For the CDR3, the DNA is TGTGCCAGCTCAGGCCCCGCAGGGGGGCAGTACTTC. It yields the protein CASSGPAGGQYF. The chain uses TRBV18 and TRBJ2-7; 7 nucleotides match TRBD1. The length of the CDR3 is 12 residues. Germline V gene sequence: CDR1 KGHSH, CDR2 LQKENI. V was clipped by 5 bases and J by 9 bases; unmatched bases: 7.

The chain recombines TRBV7-3 with TRBJ2-5, with 7 positions matching TRBD2. The V gene end was trimmed by 5 bases and the J gene end by 5 bases; junction bases not matched to a gene: 14. The CDR3 spans 16 residues. Germline CDR1 SGHTA, CDR2 FQGTGA. The CDR3 sequence: CASSKGLGGPGETQYF. The CDR3 nucleotides are TGTGCCAGCAGCAAGGGGCTGGGAGGGCCTGGGGAGACCCAGTACTTC.

The V and J genes are TRBV18 and TRBJ1-5; the D gene is possibly TRBD1 (6 bases). V was clipped by 6 bases and J by 0 bases, with 18 bases between them. The length of the CDR3 is 17 residues. Germline V gene sequence: CDR1 KGHSH, CDR2 LQKENI. The CDR3 reads CASSTGGGPYSNQPQHF. The CDR3 region has the DNA TGTGCCAGCTCCACGGGGGGCGGGCCGTATAGCAATCAGCCCCAGCATTTT.

This clone has more than one count but fewer than ten. The chain combines TRBV9 with TRBJ1-1; possibly TRBD1 for D (6 bases). The CDR3 has 15 residues. Per the germline V gene, CDR1 is SGDLS and CDR2 is YYNGEE. V was shortened by 5 bases and J by 0 bases, with 14 bases between the two germline ends. The CDR3 here is CASRIGQSMNTEAFF. Here the CDR3 DNA reads TGTGCCAGCAGGATTGGACAGAGCATGAACACTGAAGCTTTCTTT.

This sequence joins TRBV9 and TRBJ1-5; 7 bases are shared with TRBD1. The CDR3 consists of 14 residues. With 4 bases clipped from V and 4 bases from J, the junction kept 5 bases outside the gene matches. Germline V CDR1 and CDR2: SGDLS, YYNGEE. CDR3: CASSPGQRNQPQHF. CDR3 nucleotide sequence: TGTGCCAGCAGCCCGGGACAGAGAAATCAGCCCCAGCATTTT.

The chain employs TRBV29-1 and TRBJ2-7; D may be TRBD1 (6 bases). Germline-derived CDR1 and CDR2 are SQVTM and ANQGSEA. The CDR3 covers 11 residues. V lost 5 bases to trimming and J lost 3 bases, with 8 bases between them. The CDR3 sequence is CSVRDNYEQYF. CDR3 nucleotide sequence: TGCAGCGTTCGGGACAACTACGAGCAGTACTTC.

This chain joins TRBV30 and TRBJ1-3; TRBD1 is a possible D gene (5 bases). The germline V and J ends were trimmed by 0 bases and 0 bases, with 18 bases remaining between them. The CDR3 covers 18 residues. CDR1 is GTSNPN, CDR2 SVGIG, per germline (reference sequence). CDR3 region: CAWSVLSGWESSGNTIYF. CDR3 in DNA: TGTGCCTGGAGTGTATTGTCAGGGTGGGAAAGCTCTGGAAACACCATATATTTT.

The chain carries TRBV28 and TRBJ2-7; 9 bases map to TRBD2. The V gene end was trimmed by 5 bases and the J gene end by 2 bases; junction bases not matched to a gene: 4. The CDR3 loop spans 14 amino acids. Germline V gene sequence: CDR1 MDHEN, CDR2 SYDVKM. This CDR3 is CASSSGGTTYEQYF. CDR3 bases: TGTGCCAGCAGTAGCGGGGGGACAACCTACGAGCAGTACTTC.

This clone was counted a few times. The chain couples TRBV5-1 to TRBJ2-7, with D possibly TRBD2 on 6 matching bases. Germline-derived CDR1 and CDR2 are SGHRS and YFSETQ. The CDR3 is 13 residues long. V dropped 2 bases and J dropped 5 bases, with 11 bases sitting between them. CDR3 DNA sequence: TGCGCCAGCAGCTTAAGCGGGTCCGACGAGCAGTACTTC. This encodes CASSLSGSDEQYF.

The gene calls are TRBV7-2 and TRBJ1-1; 7 bases match TRBD1. V shed 6 bases, J shed 5 bases, and the junction held 6 bases outside the gene matches. Germline lookup yields CDR1 SGHTA and CDR2 FQGNSA. The CDR3 runs 13 residues. CDR3 DNA: TGTGCCAGCAGTCCTCAGGGGGGAACTGAAGCTTTCTTT. This encodes CASSPQGGTEAFF. The full variable domain, its missing parts supplied by reference TRBV7-2 and TRBJ1-1, is GAGVSQSPSNKVTEKGKDVELRCDPISGHTALYWYRQSLGQGLEFLIYFQGNSAPDKSGLPSDRFSAERTGGSVSTLTIQRTQQEDSAVYLCASSPQGGTEAFFGQGTRLTVV.

The rearrangement joins TRBV10-3 to TRBJ2-7; the match to TRBD1 covers 11 bases. The germline CDR1 and CDR2 sequences are ENHRY and SYGVKD. V was clipped by 9 bases and J by 7 bases; unmatched bases: 2. This CDR3 has 11 amino acids. The CDR3 region has the DNA TGTGCCATGGGGACAGGGGGGGAGCAGTACTTC. This sequence encodes CAMGTGGEQYF.

CDR3 sequence: CAAGSTGNLYEQYF. The CDR3 DNA sequence: TGCGCCGCGGGTTCCACAGGGAATCTCTACGAGCAGTACTTC. This chain links TRBV4-1 with TRBJ2-7; TRBD1 is a possible D gene (6 bases). Germline V gives CDR1 MGHRA, CDR2 YSYEKL. CDR3 length: 14 residues. Trimming shortened V by 11 bases and J by 3 bases, and 20 bases separated the two germline ends.

The rearrangement uses TRBV5-1 and TRBJ1-4; D uncertain. CDR3 length equals 15 residues. Trimming cost V 5 bases and J 0 bases, with 11 bases left between them. Germline assignment: CDR1 SGHRS and CDR2 YFSETQ. The CDR3 DNA reads as TGCGCCAGCAGGGAGGCCCACGCAACTAATGAAAAACTGTTTTTT. Residues: CASREAHATNEKLFF.

DNA for the CDR3: TGTGCCAGTAGTCCAATGGGGACAGGGGACACTGAAGCTTTCTTT. It translates to CASSPMGTGDTEAFF. The chain is built from TRBV19 and TRBJ1-1, with 10 bases aligning to TRBD1. CDR1 is LNHDA and CDR2 is SQIVND in the germline V gene (reference sequence). V dropped 5 bases and J dropped 3; count of bases not matched to a gene: 6. CDR3 size: 15 residues.

J is TRBJ2-7 and V is TRBV18; 10 nucleotides line up with TRBD1. CDR1 and CDR2 (germline): KGHSH, LQKENI. This CDR3 comprises 14 residues. V lost 3 bases and J lost 2; bases outside the gene matches: 1. CDR3 DNA: TGTGCCAGCTCACCGGGACAGGGGCCCTACGAGCAGTACTTC. This translates into CASSPGQGPYEQYF.

The chain recombines TRBV5-1 with TRBJ2-6, with D possibly being TRBD1 (5 bases). V was trimmed by 0 bases and J by 1 base, leaving 8 bases between them. CDR3 length: 16 amino acids. The V gene's germline CDR1 is SGHRS and CDR2 YFSETQ. In DNA, the CDR3 is TGCGCCAGCAGCTTGGCCTCAGGGTCTGGGGCCAACGTCCTGACTTTC. Its translation: CASSLASGSGANVLTF.

The chain links TRBV5-8 to TRBJ2-5, with 8 bases matching TRBD2. Trimming removed 7 bases from V and 1 base from J; junction bases left unmatched: 3. CDR1 and CDR2 from the germline V gene are SGHTS and YDEGEE. The CDR3 contains 13 residues. The CDR3 coding sequence is TGTGCCAGCGCCACTAGCGGCCAAGAGACCCAGTACTTC. Residues: CASATSGQETQYF.

This chain connects TRBV2 to TRBJ2-3; 12 bases are shared with TRBD2. Per germline, CDR1 SNHLY and CDR2 FYNNEI. Germline trimming cut 6 bases from V and 2 bases from J; bases unmatched to any gene: 9. This CDR3 is built from 17 residues. The CDR3 region is CASRRRLAGVNTDTQYF. CDR3 DNA: TGTGCCAGCAGACGCCGACTAGCGGGAGTAAACACAGATACGCAGTATTTT.

The chain employs TRBV30 and TRBJ1-4, with 7 bases fitting TRBD1. V dropped 2 bases and J dropped 7; count of bases not matched to a gene: 10. The CDR3 sequence is 15 residues long. The germline gives CDR1 GTSNPN, CDR2 SVGIG (reference sequence). As DNA, the CDR3 is TGTGCCTGGAGTCTGATGGCAGGGGGTTTTGAAAAACTGTTTTTT. Translating gives CAWSLMAGGFEKLFF. The whole variable domain, remainder taken from reference TRBV30 and TRBJ1-4, is SQTIHQWPATLVQPVGSPLSLECTVEGTSNPNLYWYRQAAGRGLQLLFYSVGIGQISSEVPQNLSASRPQDRQFILSSKKLLLSDSGFYLCAWSLMAGGFEKLFFGSGTQLSVL.

V and J are TRBV11-1 and TRBJ2-2; 7 nucleotides align to TRBD1. The CDR3 is made up of 16 amino acids. Looked up from germline, CDR1 is SGHAT and CDR2 is FQDESV (reference sequence). V shed 3 bases and J 4 bases; nucleotides not matched to a gene: 8. The CDR3 bases are TGTGCCAGCAGCTTCACAGGGGCCCAGGTCACCGGGGAGCTGTTTTTT. This translates into CASSFTGAQVTGELFF.

This clone appeared a few times. The chain joins TRBV4-1 to TRBJ2-2; 10 bases agree with TRBD1. V shed 1 base and J 6 bases; nucleotides not matched to a gene: 5. The germline CDR1 and CDR2 sequences are MGHRA and YSYEKL. The CDR3 consists of 16 residues. Here the CDR3 reads CASSQVTGGFPGELFF. DNA for the CDR3: TGCGCCAGCAGCCAAGTGACAGGGGGCTTTCCCGGGGAGCTGTTTTTT.

The V gene is TRBV5-4, the J gene TRBJ2-5; D perhaps matches TRBD2 (5 bases). Germline CDR1 SGHNT, CDR2 YYREEE (reference sequence). This CDR3 is 14 amino acids long. Deletions cut 0 bases from V and 1 base from J, with 7 bases between. The CDR3 reads CASSLGGIQETQYF. As DNA, the CDR3 is TGTGCCAGCAGCTTGGGAGGGATCCAAGAGACCCAGTACTTC. The whole variable domain, filled in from reference TRBV5-4 and TRBJ2-5, reads ETGVTQSPTHLIKTRGQQVTLRCSSQSGHNTVSWYQQALGQGPQFIFQYYREEENGRGNFPPRFSGLQFPNYSSELNVNALELDDSALYLCASSLGGIQETQYFGPGTRLLVL.

The V call is TRBV5-1, the J call TRBJ2-7; D unclear. The germline V gene has CDR1 SGHRS and CDR2 YFSETQ. Trimming stripped 0 bases from V and 1 base from J, with 8 bases between. This CDR3 region has 14 residues. As DNA, the CDR3 is TGCGCCAGCAGCTTGGATACTGGTTCCTACGAGCAGTACTTC. Translating gives CASSLDTGSYEQYF.

This clone has only a few counts. Here the CDR3 DNA reads TGTGCCAGCAGCGCGGATCGGGCACCGGGACAGAGTAATGAAAAACTGTTTTTT. Protein sequence: CASSADRAPGQSNEKLFF. The gene calls are TRBV9 and TRBJ1-4; 7 bases are a match to TRBD1. Unmatched junction bases numbered 15, after V lost 3 bases and J lost 4 bases. The CDR3 sequence is 18 residues long. Per the germline V gene, CDR1 is SGDLS and CDR2 is YYNGEE.

J is TRBJ1-1 and V is TRBV10-3, with D tentatively TRBD1 (6 bases). The CDR3 covers 15 residues. In germline, CDR1 is ENHRY, CDR2 SYGVKD. Trimming pared 0 bases from V and 5 bases from J, leaving 13 bases between. CDR3 DNA: TGTGCCATCAGTGAGTCGCAGGGGCGATTGACTGAAGCTTTCTTT. Protein sequence: CAISESQGRLTEAFF.

This chain joins TRBV7-2 and TRBJ1-2; no firm D call. Germline loops: CDR1 SGHTA, CDR2 FQGNSA. The CDR3 consists of 15 residues. V lost 4 bases and J 4 bases, leaving 16 bases between the germline ends. The CDR3 loop is CASSWYDSSAYGYTF. The CDR3 DNA sequence: TGTGCCAGCAGCTGGTACGATTCGAGTGCCTATGGCTACACCTTC. Looking up the rest from reference TRBV7-2 and TRBJ1-2 gives the full variable domain: GAGVSQSPSNKVTEKGKDVELRCDPISGHTALYWYRQSLGQGLEFLIYFQGNSAPDKSGLPSDRFSAERTGGSVSTLTIQRTQQEDSAVYLCASSWYDSSAYGYTFGSGTRLTVV.